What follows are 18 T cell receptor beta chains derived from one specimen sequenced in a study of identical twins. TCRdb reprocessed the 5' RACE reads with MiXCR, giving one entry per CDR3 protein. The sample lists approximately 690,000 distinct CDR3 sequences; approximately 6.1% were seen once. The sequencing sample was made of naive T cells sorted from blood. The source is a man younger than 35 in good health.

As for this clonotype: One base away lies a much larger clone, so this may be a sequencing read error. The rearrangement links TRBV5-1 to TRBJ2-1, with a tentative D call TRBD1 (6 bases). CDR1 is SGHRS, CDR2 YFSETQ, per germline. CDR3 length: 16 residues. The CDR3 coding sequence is TGCGCCAGCAGATTGGGTACAGGGCACCTATACAATGAGCAGTTCTTC. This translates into CASRLGTGHLYNEQFF.

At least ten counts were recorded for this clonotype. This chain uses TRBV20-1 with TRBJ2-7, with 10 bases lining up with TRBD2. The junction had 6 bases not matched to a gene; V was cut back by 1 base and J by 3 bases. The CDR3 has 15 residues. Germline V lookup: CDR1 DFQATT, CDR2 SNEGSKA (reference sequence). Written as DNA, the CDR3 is TGCAGTGCTAGAGGACTAGCGGGCCGCCTCTACGAGCAGTACTTC. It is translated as CSARGLAGRLYEQYF.

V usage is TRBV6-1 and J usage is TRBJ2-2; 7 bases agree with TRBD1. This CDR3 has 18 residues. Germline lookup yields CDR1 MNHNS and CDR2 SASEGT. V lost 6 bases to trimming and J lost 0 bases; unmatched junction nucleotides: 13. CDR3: CASSRTGSLDANTGELFF. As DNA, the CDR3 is TGTGCCAGCAGCCGGACAGGATCCCTTGACGCGAACACCGGGGAGCTGTTTTTT.

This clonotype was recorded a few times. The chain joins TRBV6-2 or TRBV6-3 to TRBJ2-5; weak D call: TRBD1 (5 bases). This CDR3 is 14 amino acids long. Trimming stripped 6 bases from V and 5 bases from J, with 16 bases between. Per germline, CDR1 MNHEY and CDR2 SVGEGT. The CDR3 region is CASRLGGALETQYF. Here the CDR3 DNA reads TGTGCCAGCAGACTGGGTGGGGCCTTGGAGACCCAGTACTTC.

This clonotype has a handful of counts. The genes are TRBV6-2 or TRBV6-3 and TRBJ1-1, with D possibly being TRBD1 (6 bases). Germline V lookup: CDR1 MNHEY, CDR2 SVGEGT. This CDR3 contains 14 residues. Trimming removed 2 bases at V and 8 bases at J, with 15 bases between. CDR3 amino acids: CASSYPLGQREAFF. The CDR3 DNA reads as TGTGCCAGCAGTTACCCACTAGGACAGCGGGAAGCTTTCTTT.

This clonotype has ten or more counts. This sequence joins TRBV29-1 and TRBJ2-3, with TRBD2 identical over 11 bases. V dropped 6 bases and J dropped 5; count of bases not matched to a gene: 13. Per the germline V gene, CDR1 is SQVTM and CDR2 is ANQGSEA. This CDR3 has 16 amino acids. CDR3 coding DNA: TGCAGCGTGCATACTAGCGGGAGAAGTTCCCAAGATACGCAGTATTTT. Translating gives CSVHTSGRSSQDTQYF.

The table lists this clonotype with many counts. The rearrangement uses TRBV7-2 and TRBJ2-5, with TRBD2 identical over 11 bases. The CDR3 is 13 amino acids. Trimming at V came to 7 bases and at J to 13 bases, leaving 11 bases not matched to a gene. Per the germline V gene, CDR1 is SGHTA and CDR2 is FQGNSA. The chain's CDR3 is CASKSSGRTPLYF. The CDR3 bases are TGTGCCAGCAAATCTAGCGGGAGGACCCCCTTGTACTTC.

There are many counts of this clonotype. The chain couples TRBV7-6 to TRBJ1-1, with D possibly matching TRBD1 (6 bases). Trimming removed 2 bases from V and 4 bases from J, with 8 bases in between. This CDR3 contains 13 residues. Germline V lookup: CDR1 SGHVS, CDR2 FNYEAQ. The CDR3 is CASSLTGRTEAFF. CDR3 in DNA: TGTGCCAGCAGCTTAACAGGGCGCACTGAAGCTTTCTTT.

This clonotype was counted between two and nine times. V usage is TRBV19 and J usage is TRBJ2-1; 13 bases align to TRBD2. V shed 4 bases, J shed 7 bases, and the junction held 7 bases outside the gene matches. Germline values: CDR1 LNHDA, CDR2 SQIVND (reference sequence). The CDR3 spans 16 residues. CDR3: CASSTPLAGGPNEQFF. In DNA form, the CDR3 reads TGTGCCAGTAGTACCCCACTAGCGGGAGGGCCTAATGAGCAGTTCTTC.

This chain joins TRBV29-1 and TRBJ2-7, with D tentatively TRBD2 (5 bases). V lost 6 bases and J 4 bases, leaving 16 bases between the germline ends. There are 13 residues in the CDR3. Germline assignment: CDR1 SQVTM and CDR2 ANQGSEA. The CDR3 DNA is TGCAGCGTGGGGTCGGGAATGGTGTACGAGCAGTACTTC. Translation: CSVGSGMVYEQYF.

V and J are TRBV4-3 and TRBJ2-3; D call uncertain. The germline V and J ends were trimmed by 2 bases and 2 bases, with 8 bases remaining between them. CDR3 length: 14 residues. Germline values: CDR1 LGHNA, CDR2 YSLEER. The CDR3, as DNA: TGCGCCAGCAGCCAAATCCGGGCCACAGATACGCAGTATTTT. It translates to CASSQIRATDTQYF.

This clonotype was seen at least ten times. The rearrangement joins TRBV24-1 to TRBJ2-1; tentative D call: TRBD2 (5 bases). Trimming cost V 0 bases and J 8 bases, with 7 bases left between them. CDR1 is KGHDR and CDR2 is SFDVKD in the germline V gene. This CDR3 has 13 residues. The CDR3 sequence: CATSDLSGYEQFF. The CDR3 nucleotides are TGTGCCACCAGTGATTTGTCGGGGTATGAGCAGTTCTTC.

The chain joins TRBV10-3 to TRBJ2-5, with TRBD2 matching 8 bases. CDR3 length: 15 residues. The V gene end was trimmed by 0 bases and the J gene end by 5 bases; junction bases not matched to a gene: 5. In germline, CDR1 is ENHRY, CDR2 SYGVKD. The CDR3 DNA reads TGTGCCATCAGTGAGTCCTGGACTAGCTTCGAGACCCAGTACTTC. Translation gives CAISESWTSFETQYF.

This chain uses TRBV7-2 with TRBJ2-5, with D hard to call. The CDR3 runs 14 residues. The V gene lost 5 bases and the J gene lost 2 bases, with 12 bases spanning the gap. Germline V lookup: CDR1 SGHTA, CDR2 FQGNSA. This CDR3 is CASSPMGSQETQYF. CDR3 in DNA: TGTGCCAGCAGCCCGATGGGCAGTCAAGAGACCCAGTACTTC.

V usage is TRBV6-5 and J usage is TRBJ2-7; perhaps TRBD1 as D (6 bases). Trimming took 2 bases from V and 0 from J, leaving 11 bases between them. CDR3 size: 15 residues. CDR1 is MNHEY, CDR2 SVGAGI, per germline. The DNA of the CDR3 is TGTGCCAGCAGTTACGAGGGGGACCTCTCCTACGAGCAGTACTTC. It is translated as CASSYEGDLSYEQYF.

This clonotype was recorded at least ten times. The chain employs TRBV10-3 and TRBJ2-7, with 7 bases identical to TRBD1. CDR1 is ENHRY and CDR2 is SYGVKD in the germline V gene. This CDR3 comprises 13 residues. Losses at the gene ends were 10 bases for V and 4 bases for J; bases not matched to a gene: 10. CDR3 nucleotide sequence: TGTGCCACCGTAACAACGACAGGGTACGAGCAGTACTTC. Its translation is CATVTTTGYEQYF.

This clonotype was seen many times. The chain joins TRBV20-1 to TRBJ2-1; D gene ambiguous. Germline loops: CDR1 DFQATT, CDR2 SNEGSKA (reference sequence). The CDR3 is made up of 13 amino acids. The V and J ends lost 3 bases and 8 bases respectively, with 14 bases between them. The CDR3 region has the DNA TGCAGTGCTAGGGACGGAGTTAAGTATGAGCAGTTCTTC. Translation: CSARDGVKYEQFF.

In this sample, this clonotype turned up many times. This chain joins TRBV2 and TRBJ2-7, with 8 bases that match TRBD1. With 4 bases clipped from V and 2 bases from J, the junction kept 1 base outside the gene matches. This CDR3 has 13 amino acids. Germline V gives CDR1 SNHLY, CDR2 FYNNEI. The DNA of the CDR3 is TGTGCCAGCAGTGTGGACAGGGCCTACGAGCAGTACGTC. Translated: CASSVDRAYEQYV.